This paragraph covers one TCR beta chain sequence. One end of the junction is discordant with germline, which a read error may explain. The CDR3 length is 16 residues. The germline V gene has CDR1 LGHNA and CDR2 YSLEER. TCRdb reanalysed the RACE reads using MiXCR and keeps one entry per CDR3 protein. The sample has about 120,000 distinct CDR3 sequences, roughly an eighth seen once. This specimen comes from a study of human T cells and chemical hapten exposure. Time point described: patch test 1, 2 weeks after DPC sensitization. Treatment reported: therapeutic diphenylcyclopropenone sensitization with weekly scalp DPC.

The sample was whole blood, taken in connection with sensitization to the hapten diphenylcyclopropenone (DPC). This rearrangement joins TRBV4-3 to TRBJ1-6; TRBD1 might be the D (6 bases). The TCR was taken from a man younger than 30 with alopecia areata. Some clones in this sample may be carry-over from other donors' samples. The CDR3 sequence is CASSQDLSGANSPLHF. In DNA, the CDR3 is TGCGCCAGCAGCCAAGATCTGTCAGGGGCGAATTCTCCCCTCCACTTT.